Each of the 15 T cell receptor beta chains below was sequenced from the same sample in a study of beta chain features in type 1 diabetes. Expressed TCRB transcripts were sequenced because the isolated RNA had all been reverse transcribed beforehand. TCRdb keeps only in-frame clones here, not all; method: immunoSEQ multiplex PCR. The table has fewer than 900,000 clones, roughly 15% seen once; the top ten hold 0.023%. The material sequenced was naive CD4+ T cells from blood. These receptors all come from a woman aged 18-29 years in good health.

The chain is built from TRBV7-9 and TRBJ2-1; 13 nucleotides match TRBD2. CDR1 is SEHNR and CDR2 is FQNEAQ in the germline V gene (reference sequence). The trim removed 3 bases at V and 7 bases at J, leaving 9 bases unmatched. CDR3 size: 17 residues. The chain's CDR3 is CASSLNEGLAGVNEQFF. CDR3 nucleotide sequence: TGTGCCAGCAGCTTGAACGAAGGACTAGCGGGAGTGAATGAGCAGTTCTTC.

This clone showed up just a few times. The V gene is TRBV7-2, the J gene TRBJ2-1; 11 positions agree with TRBD2. The CDR3 consists of 15 residues. CDR1 is SGHTA, CDR2 FQGNSA, per germline. The V segment lost 0 bases and the J segment 7 bases; nucleotides outside the gene matches: 2. This chain's CDR3 is CASSLARLAGNEQFF. For the CDR3, the DNA is TGTGCCAGCAGCTTAGCACGACTAGCGGGAAATGAGCAGTTCTTC.

This clone was detected only a few times. This chain joins TRBV28 and TRBJ2-3; possible D gene TRBD2, 5 bases. The CDR3 has 15 amino acids. Germline V gives CDR1 MDHEN, CDR2 SYDVKM. The germline V and J ends were trimmed by 2 bases and 0 bases, with 9 bases remaining between them. This chain's CDR3 is CASSLNQRSTDTQYF. The CDR3 DNA reads as TGTGCCAGCAGTTTAAACCAGCGGAGCACAGATACGCAGTATTTT.

The chain carries TRBV5-1 and TRBJ2-5; possible D gene TRBD1, 6 bases. The end of the DNA is better explained by TRBJ2-7, so the J call may be wrong. The germline gives CDR1 SGHRS, CDR2 YFSETQ. The CDR3 has 14 amino acids. In DNA, the CDR3 is TGCGCCAGCAGCTTGCTACAGGGTCCCCCCGAGCAGTACTTC. Protein sequence: CASSLLQGPPEQYF.

The chain employs TRBV29-1 and TRBJ1-5; possibly TRBD1 for D (5 bases). Trimming pared 6 bases from V and 0 bases from J, leaving 12 bases between. Germline V CDR1 and CDR2: SQVTM, ANQGSEA. CDR3 size: 14 residues. CDR3 loop: CSVSGPYSNQPQHF. CDR3 sequence (DNA): TGCAGCGTCTCGGGGCCGTATAGCAATCAGCCCCAGCATTTT.

This clone has just a few counts. The genes are TRBV7-9 and TRBJ1-1, with 7 bases identical to TRBD1. V shed 2 bases, J shed 5 bases, and the junction held 11 bases outside the gene matches. The CDR3 length is 16 residues. Looked up from germline, CDR1 is SEHNR and CDR2 is FQNEAQ (reference sequence). CDR3 DNA: TGTGCCAGCAGCTTATCCGCGATCCTGACAGGGACTGAAGCTTTCTTT. As protein: CASSLSAILTGTEAFF.

The chain is built from TRBV5-4 and TRBJ2-2; possible D gene TRBD2, 6 bases. Germline lookup yields CDR1 SGHNT and CDR2 YYREEE (reference sequence). There are 15 residues in the CDR3. The ends were cut back, 4 bases at V and 2 bases at J, with 12 bases in the middle. The CDR3 DNA follows: TGTGCCAGCAGCCGCGGGACGTTTAACACCGGGGAGCTGTTTTTT. Translating gives CASSRGTFNTGELFF.

This clone occurred a few times. The chain couples TRBV9 to TRBJ2-3; the D is unclear. The germline gives CDR1 SGDLS, CDR2 YYNGEE. The CDR3 is made up of 11 amino acids. The V and J ends lost 6 bases and 6 bases respectively, with 8 bases between them. As DNA, the CDR3 is TGTGCCAGCAAGGTACGCGATACGCAGTATTTT. Translation gives CASKVRDTQYF.

This clone was detected a few times. The chain recombines TRBV7-9 with TRBJ2-3, with D unresolved. Per the germline V gene, CDR1 is SEHNR and CDR2 is FQNEAQ (reference sequence). The CDR3 is made up of 14 amino acids. Trimming removed 5 bases at V and 4 bases at J, with 13 bases between. CDR3 DNA: TGTGCCAGCAGCCGTGAACAGTTGTCAGATACGCAGTATTTT. Translated: CASSREQLSDTQYF.

This clone was recorded a few times. The J gene is TRBJ2-3, the V gene TRBV11-2; D remains ambiguous. This CDR3 comprises 13 residues. Trimming stripped 2 bases from V and 6 bases from J, with 9 bases between. Looked up from germline, CDR1 is SGHAT and CDR2 is FQNNGV. The CDR3 coding sequence is TGTGCCAGCAGCTTACCAAGTGCGGATACGCAGTATTTT. This encodes CASSLPSADTQYF.

The chain carries TRBV5-1 and TRBJ2-5, with TRBD2 matching over 14 bases. Germline assignment: CDR1 SGHRS and CDR2 YFSETQ. This CDR3 spans 17 amino acids. V lost 6 bases, J lost 5 bases, and 12 bases stayed unmatched. DNA of the CDR3: TGCGCCAGCAAAGAGGGGACCCGACTAGCGGGAGGGGAGACCCAGTACTTC. The encoded protein is CASKEGTRLAGGETQYF.

This clone showed up just a few times. This rearrangement joins TRBV5-1 to TRBJ2-7, with 7 bases matching TRBD2. The V and J ends lost 5 bases and 0 bases, in that order; junction bases with no gene match: 2. The CDR3 extends over 13 amino acids. Looked up from germline, CDR1 is SGHRS and CDR2 is YFSETQ. This CDR3 is CASRSGVSYEQYF. The CDR3 DNA follows: TGCGCCAGCAGGAGCGGGGTCTCCTACGAGCAGTACTTC.

The rearrangement uses TRBV2 and TRBJ1-4; D uncertain. CDR3 length: 15 residues. Deletions cut 4 bases from V and 8 bases from J, with 17 bases between. Germline V CDR1 and CDR2: SNHLY, FYNNEI. The CDR3 DNA sequence: TGTGCCAGCAGTGCGGGAAACGGCCGTGGGGAAAAACTGTTTTTT. Its protein is CASSAGNGRGEKLFF.

V gene TRBV15 combines with J gene TRBJ1-4; D is undetermined. CDR3 length: 16 amino acids. V dropped 1 base and J dropped 8 bases, with 17 bases sitting between them. CDR1 LNHNV and CDR2 YYDKDF come from the germline V gene (reference sequence). The CDR3, as DNA: TGTGCCACCAGCAGAGTGAGGCAGCGACCGACCGAAAAACTGTTTTTT. It is translated as CATSRVRQRPTEKLFF.

The rearrangement joins TRBV28 to TRBJ1-2; 7 bases line up with TRBD1. CDR1 and CDR2 (germline): MDHEN, SYDVKM. This CDR3 spans 16 amino acids. The junction had 9 bases not matched to a gene; V was cut back by 3 bases and J by 2 bases. CDR3 protein: CASSFSSTGKNYGYTF. CDR3 sequence (DNA): TGTGCCAGCAGTTTTTCTTCGACAGGGAAGAACTATGGCTACACCTTC.